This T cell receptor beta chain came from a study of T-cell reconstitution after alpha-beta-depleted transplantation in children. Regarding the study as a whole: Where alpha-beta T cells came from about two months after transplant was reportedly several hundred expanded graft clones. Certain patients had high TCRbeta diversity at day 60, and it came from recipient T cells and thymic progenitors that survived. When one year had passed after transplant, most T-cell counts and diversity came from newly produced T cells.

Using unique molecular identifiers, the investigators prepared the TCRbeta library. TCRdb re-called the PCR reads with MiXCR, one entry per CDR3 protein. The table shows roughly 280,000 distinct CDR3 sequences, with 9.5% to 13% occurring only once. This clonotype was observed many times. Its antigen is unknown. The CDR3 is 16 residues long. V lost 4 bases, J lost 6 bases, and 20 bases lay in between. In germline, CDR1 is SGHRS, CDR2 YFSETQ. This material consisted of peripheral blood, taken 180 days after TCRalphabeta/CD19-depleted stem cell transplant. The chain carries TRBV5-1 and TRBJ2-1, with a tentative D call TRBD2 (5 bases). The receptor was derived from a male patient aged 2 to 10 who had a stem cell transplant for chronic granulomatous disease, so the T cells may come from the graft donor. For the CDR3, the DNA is TGCGCCAGCAGCCAAACTCCCCGTACTAGACCCAATGAGCAGTTCTTC. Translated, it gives CASSQTPRTRPNEQFF.